This T cell receptor (beta chain) appears in the sequencing data of a study of vaccination and CD4 T cells after COVID-19. Overall study: A few convalescent patients gave samples at day 14 post-vaccination, and they were sampled again at days 161 to 241 post-vaccination. Stimulation used overlapping spike peptides from SARS-CoV-2, HCoV-NL63, HCoV-OC43 and HCoV-229E.

With the Oncomine TCR Beta short-read assay, DNA from cultured CD4+ T cells was sequenced. TCRdb processed the PCR reads anew with MiXCR; each CDR3 protein has one entry. The table includes under 30,000 distinct CDR3 sequences, roughly 34% detected once. Study results and caveats: Within convalescent individuals, 304 out of 307 vaccine-specific clones proved to be spike mono-reactive.

Noted time point: late sampling 161 to 241 days after vaccination in three convalescent patients. The treatment denotes: approximately nine-day PBMC culture with coronavirus spike peptide pools or control peptides (ViraFEST assay). Half the medium was exchanged for fresh IL-2 medium on days 3 and 7. A note on this clonotype: Antigen: not known.

The TCR sequence derives from a human donor who had recovered from COVID-19. The sample was CD4+ T cells from blood, cultured in vitro, taken about 7 months after SARS-CoV-2 vaccination.

The CDR3 here is CATRTASTDTQYF. Written as DNA, the CDR3 is TGTGCCACTCGGACAGCCAGCACAGATACGCAGTATTTT. The J gene is TRBJ2-3, the V gene TRBV15, with TRBD1 as a possible D gene (6 bases). V gave up 9 bases and J gave up 0 bases, with 10 bases separating them. The germline V gene encodes CDR1 LNHNV and CDR2 YYDKDF (reference sequence). The CDR3 runs to 13 residues.